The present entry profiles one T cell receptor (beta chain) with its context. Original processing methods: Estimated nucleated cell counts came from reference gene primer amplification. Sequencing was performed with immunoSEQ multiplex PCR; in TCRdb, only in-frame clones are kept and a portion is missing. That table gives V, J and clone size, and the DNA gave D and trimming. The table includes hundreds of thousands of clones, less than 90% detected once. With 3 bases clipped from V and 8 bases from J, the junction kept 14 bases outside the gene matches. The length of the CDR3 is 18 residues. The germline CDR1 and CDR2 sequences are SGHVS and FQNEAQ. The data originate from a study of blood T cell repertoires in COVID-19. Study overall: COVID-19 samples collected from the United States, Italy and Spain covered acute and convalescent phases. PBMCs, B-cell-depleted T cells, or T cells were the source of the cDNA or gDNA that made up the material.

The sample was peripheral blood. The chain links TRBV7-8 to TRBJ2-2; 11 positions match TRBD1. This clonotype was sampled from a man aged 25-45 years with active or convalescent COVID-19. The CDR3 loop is CASSLGRVGTGGGGELFF. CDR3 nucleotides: TGTGCCAGCAGCTTGGGTCGGGTCGGGACAGGGGGAGGTGGGGAGCTGTTTTTT.